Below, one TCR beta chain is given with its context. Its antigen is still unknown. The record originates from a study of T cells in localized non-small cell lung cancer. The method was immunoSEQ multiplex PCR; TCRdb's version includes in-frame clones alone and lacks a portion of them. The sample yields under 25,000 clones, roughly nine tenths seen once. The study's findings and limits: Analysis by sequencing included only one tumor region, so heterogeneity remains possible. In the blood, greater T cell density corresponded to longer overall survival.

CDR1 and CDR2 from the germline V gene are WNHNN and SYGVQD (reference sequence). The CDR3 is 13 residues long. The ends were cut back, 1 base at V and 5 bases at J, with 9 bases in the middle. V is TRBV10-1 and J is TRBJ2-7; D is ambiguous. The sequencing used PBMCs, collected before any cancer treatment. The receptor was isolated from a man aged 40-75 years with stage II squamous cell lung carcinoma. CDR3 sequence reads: CASSELPGNEQYF. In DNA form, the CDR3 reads TGCGCCAGCAGTGAGTTACCGGGCAACGAGCAGTACTTC.